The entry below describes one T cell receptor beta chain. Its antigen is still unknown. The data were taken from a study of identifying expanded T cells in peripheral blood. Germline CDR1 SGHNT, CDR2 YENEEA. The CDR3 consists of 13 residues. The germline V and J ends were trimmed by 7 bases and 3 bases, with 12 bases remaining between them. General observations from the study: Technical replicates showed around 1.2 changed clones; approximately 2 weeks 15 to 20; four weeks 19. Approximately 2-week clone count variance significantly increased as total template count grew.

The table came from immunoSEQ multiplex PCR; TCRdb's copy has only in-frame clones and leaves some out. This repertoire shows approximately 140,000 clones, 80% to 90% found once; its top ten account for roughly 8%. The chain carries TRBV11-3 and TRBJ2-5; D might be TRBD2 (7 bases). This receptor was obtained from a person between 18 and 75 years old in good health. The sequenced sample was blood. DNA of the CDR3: TGTGCCAGCAAGGGGGGGACTGAAGAGACCCAGTACTTC. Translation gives CASKGGTEETQYF.